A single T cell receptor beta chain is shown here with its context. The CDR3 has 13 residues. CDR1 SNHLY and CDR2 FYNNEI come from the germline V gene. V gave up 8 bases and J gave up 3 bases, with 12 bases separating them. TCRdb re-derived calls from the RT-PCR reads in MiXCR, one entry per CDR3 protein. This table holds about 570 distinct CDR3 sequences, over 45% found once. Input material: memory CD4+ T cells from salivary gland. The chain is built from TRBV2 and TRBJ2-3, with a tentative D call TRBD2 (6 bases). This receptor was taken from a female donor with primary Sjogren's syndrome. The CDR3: CASGTAGTDTQYF. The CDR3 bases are TGTGCCAGCGGGACTGCGGGGACAGATACGCAGTATTTT. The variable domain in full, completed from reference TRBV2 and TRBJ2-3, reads EPEVTQTPSHQVTQMGQEVILRCVPISNHLYFYWYRQILGQKVEFLVSFYNNEISEKSEIFDDQFSVERPDGSNFTLKIRSTKLEDSAMYFCASGTAGTDTQYFGPGTRLTVL.